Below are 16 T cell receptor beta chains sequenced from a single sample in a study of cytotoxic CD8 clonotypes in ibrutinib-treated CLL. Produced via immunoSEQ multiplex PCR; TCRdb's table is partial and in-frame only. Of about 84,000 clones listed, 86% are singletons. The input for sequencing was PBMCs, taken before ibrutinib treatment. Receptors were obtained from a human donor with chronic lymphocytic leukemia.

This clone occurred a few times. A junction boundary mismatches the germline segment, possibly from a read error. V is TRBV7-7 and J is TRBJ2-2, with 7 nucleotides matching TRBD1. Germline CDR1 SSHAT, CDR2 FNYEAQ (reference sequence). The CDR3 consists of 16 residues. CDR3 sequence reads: CASSPMGQKNTGELFF. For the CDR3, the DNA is TGTGCTAGCAGCCCCATGGGACAGAAGAACACCGGGGAGCTGTTTTTT.

Written as DNA, the CDR3 is TGTGCCAGCAGTTTATCAGGGATCCATGGCTACACCTTC. This gives the protein CASSLSGIHGYTF. This rearrangement joins TRBV27 to TRBJ1-2; D gene uncertain. The V gene's germline CDR1 is MNHEY and CDR2 SMNVEV (reference sequence). This CDR3 spans 13 amino acids. Trimming stripped 0 bases from V and 6 bases from J, with 8 bases between.

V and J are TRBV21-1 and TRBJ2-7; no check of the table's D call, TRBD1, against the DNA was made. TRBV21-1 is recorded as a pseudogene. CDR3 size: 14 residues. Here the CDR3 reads CASSPRTGVDEQYF. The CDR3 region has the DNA TGTGCCAGCAGCCCTCGGACAGGGGTGGACGAGCAGTACTTC.

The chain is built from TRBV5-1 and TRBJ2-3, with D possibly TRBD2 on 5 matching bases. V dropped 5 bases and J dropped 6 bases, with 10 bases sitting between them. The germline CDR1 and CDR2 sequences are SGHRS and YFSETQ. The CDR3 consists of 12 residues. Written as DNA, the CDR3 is TGCGCCAGCAGTTGGACTGGTGATACGCAGTATTTT. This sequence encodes CASSWTGDTQYF.

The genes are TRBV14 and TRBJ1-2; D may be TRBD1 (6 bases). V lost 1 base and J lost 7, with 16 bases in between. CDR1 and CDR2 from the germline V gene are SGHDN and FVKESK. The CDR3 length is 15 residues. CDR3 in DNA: TGTGCCAGCAGCCAAGTGTCCAGGGGCGCTATTGGCTACACCTTC. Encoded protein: CASSQVSRGAIGYTF.

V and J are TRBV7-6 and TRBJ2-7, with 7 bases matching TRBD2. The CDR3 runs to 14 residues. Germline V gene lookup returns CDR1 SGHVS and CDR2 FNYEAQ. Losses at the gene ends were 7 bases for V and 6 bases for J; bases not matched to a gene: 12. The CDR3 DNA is TGTGCCAGCACCAAAGAGGGAGGGGCGGCCGAGCAGTACTTC. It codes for CASTKEGGAAEQYF.

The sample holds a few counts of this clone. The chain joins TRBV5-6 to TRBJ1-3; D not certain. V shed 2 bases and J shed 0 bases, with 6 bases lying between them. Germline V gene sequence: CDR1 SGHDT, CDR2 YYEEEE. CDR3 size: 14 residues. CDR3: CASSFGSSGNTIYF. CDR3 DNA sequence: TGTGCCAGCAGCTTCGGCAGCTCTGGAAACACCATATATTTT.

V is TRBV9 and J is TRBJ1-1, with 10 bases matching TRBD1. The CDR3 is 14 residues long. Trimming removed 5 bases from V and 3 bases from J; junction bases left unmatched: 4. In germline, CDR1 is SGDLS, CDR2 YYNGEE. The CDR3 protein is CASSGDRGDTEAFF. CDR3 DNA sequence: TGTGCCAGCAGTGGGGACAGGGGAGACACTGAAGCTTTCTTT.

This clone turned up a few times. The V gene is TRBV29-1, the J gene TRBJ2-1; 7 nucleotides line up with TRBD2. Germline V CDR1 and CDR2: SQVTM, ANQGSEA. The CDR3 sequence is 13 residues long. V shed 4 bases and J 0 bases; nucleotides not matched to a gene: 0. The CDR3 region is CSVGGSSYNEQFF. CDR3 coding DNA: TGCAGCGTTGGCGGGAGCTCCTACAATGAGCAGTTCTTC.

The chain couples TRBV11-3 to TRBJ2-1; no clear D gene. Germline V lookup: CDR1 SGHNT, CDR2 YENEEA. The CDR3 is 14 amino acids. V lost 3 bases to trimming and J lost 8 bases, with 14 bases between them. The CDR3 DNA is TGTGCCAGCAGCTTCAGCTTAGTAGCCGATGAGCAGTTCTTC. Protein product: CASSFSLVADEQFF.

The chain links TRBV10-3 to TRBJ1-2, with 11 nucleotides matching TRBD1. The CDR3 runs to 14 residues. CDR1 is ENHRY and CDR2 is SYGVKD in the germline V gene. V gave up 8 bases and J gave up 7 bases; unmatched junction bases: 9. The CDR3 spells CAIYAGQGGRGYTF. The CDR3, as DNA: TGTGCCATCTACGCGGGACAGGGGGGTCGTGGCTACACCTTC.

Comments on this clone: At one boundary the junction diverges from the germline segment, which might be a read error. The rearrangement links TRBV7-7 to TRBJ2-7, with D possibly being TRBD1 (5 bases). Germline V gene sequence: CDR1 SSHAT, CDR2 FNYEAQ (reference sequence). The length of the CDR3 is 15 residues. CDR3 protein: CASSPQGAGSHEQYF. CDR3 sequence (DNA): TGTGCTAGCAGCCCGCAGGGTGCAGGCAGCCACGAGCAGTACTTC.

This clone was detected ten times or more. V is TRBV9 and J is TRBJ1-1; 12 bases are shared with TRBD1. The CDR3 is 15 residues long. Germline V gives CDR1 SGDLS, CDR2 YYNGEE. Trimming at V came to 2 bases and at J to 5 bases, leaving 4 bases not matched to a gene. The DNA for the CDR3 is TGTGCCAGCAGCGTGGGGACAGGGGGCTATACTGAAGCTTTCTTT. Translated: CASSVGTGGYTEAFF. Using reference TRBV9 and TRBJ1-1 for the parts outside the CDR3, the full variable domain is DSGVTQTPKHLITATGQRVTLRCSPRSGDLSVYWYQQSLDQGLQFLIQYYNGEERAKGNILERFSAQQFPDLHSELNLSSLELGDSALYFCASSVGTGGYTEAFFGQGTRLTVV.

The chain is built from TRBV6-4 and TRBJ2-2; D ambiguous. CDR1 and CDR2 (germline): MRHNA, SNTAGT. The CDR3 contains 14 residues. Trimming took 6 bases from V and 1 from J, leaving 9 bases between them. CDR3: CASRIERNTGELFF. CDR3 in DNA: TGTGCCAGCAGGATTGAGCGGAACACCGGGGAGCTGTTTTTT.

In nucleotides, the CDR3 is TGTGCCAGTAGCAAGGGCGGTTCAGCCAACACTGAAGCTTTCTTT. This gives the protein CASSKGGSANTEAFF. This sequence joins TRBV19 and TRBJ1-1; D call uncertain. V gave up 6 bases and J gave up 2 bases, with 16 bases separating them. Germline V CDR1 and CDR2: LNHDA, SQIVND (reference sequence). The CDR3 loop spans 15 amino acids.

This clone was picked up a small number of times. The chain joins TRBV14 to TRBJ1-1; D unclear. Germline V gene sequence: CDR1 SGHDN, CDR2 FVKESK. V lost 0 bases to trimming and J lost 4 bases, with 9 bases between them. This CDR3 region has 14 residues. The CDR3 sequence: CASSQESSTTEAFF. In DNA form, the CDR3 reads TGTGCCAGCAGCCAAGAGAGTAGTACCACTGAAGCTTTCTTT.